This TCR beta chain emerged from a study of Ad26.COV2.S vaccination and SARS-CoV-2 variants. Study as a whole: Participant was drawn from the COV1001 Ad26.COV2.S trial arm. The vaccine Ad26.COV2.S was put into the muscle once, or twice with 56 days between.

Using immunoSEQ multiplex PCR, the repertoire was profiled, and TCRdb retains in-frame clones only, with some absent. The sample carries some 410,000 clones, around 92% recorded once. Specified treatment: roughly 20 received Ad26.COV2.S at low or high dose, single or two shots; 5 received placebo; per-sample allocation not given. Sampling was performed 63 days after the first vaccine or placebo injection. At a Boston site, the person donating was an adult of 18-55 years. The CDR3 sequence is 16 residues long. Trimming took 0 bases from V and 0 from J, leaving 8 bases between them. CDR1 is LNHDA, CDR2 SQIVND, per germline (reference sequence).

The specimen comprised peripheral blood, sampled in a trial of Ad26.COV2.S vaccine versus placebo. The V call is TRBV19, the J call TRBJ2-2; possibly TRBD2 for D (5 bases). This receptor was obtained from a person aged 18-65 years who received the Ad26.COV2.S COVID-19 vaccine or a placebo. The CDR3, as DNA: TGTGCCAGTAGTATAGATCGGGAAGCGAACACCGGGGAGCTGTTTTTT. Residues: CASSIDREANTGELFF.